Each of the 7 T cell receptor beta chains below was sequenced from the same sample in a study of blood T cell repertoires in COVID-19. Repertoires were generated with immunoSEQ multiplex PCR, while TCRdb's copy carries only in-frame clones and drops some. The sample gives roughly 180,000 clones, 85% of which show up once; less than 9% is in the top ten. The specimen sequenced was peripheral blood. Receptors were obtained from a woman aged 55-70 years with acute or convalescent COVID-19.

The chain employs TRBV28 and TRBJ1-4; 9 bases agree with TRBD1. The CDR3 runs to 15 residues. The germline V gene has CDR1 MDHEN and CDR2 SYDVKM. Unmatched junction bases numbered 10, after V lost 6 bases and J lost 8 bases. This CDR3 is CASRAQGQGNEKLFF. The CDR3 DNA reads TGTGCCAGCAGGGCGCAGGGACAGGGTAACGAAAAACTGTTTTTT.

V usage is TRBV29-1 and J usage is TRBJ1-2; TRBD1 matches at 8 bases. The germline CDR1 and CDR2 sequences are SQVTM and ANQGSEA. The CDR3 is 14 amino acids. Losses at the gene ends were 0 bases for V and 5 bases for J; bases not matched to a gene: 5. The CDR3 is CSVEDWTGSYGYTF. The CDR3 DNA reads TGCAGCGTTGAAGATTGGACAGGGTCTTATGGCTACACCTTC.

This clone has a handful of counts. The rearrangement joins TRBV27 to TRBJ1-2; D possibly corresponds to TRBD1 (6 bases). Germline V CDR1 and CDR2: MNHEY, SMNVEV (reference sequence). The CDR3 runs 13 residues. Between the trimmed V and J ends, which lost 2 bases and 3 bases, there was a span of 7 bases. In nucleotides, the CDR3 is TGTGCCAGCAGTTTAGCAGGGGACTATGGCTACACCTTC. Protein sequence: CASSLAGDYGYTF.

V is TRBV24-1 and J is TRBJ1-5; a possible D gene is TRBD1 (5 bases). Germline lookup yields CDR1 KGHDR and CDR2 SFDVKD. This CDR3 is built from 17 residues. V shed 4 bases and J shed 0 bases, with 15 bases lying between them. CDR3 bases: TGTGCCACCAGTGAGCGCCGCACAGGATATAGCAATCAGCCCCAGCATTTT. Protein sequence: CATSERRTGYSNQPQHF.

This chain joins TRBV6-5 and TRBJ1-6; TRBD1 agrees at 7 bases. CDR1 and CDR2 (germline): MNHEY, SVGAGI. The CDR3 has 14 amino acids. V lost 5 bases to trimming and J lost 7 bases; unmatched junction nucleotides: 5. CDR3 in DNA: TGTGCCAGCAGTCCCGGGACAGTAAATTCACCCCTCCACTTT. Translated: CASSPGTVNSPLHF.

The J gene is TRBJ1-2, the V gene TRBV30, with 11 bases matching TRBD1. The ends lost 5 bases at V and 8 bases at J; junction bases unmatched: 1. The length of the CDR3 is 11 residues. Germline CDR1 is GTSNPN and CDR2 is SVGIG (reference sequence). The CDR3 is CAWGTGGGYTF. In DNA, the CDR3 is TGTGCCTGGGGGACAGGGGGAGGCTACACCTTC.

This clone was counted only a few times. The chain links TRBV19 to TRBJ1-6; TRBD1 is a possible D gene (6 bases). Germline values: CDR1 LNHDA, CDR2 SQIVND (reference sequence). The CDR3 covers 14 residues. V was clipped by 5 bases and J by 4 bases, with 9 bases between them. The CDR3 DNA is TGTGCCAGTAGTCTAGGACAGTATAATTCACCCCTCCACTTT. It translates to CASSLGQYNSPLHF.